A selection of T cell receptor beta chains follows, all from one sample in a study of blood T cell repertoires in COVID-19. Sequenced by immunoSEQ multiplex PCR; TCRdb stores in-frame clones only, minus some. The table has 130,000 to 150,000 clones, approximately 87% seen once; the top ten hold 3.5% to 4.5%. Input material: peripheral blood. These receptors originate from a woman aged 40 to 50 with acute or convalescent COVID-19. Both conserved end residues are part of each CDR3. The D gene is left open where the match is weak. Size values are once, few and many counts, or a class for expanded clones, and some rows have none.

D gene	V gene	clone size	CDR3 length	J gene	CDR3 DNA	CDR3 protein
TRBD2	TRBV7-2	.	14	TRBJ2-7	TGTGCCAGCAGCCTCGGACTAGCGGGGGACGAGCAGTACTTC	CASSLGLAGDEQYF
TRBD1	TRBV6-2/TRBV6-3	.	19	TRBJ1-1	TGTGCCAGCAGTTACTCCAAAATGTGGGACAGGGGAACGAACACTGAAGCTTTCTTT	CASSYSKMWDRGTNTEAFF
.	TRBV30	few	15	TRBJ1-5	TGTGCCTGGAGTGTACGAGGGTTTAGCAATCAGCCCCAGCATTTT	CAWSVRGFSNQPQHF
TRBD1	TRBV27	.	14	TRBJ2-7	TGTGCCAGCACCCAGGGAACAGGGGGCTACGAGCAGTACTTC	CASTQGTGGYEQYF
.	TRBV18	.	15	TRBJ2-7	TGTGCCAGCTCACCGACTAGACTGAACTTATACGAGCAGTACTTC	CASSPTRLNLYEQYF
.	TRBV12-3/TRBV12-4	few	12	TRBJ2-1	TGTGCCAGCAGTTACAGGTACAATGAGCAGTTCTTC	CASSYRYNEQFF
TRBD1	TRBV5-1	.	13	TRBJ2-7	TGCGCCAGCAGTCCGGGACAGTCCTACGAGCAGTACTTC	CASSPGQSYEQYF
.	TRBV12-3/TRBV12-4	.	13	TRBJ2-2	TGTGCCAGCAGTCCACATACCAACGGGGAGCTGTTTTTT	CASSPHTNGELFF
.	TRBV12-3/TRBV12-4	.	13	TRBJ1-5	TGTGCCAGCAGTAACCAACTAAGTCAGCCCCAGCATTTT	CASSNQLSQPQHF
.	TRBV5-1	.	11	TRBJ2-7	TGCGCCAGCCGGGCTAGCAGCGAGCAGTACTTC	CASRASSEQYF
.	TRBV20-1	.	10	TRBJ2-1	.	CRVGGGSGVF
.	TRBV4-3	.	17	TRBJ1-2	TGCGCCAGCAGCCAATTGGGGTTTAAGGCAGGGAAGAGTGGCTACACCTTC	CASSQLGFKAGKSGYTF
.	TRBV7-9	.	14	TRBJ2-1	TGTGCCAGCAGCTTAACGGGAGCCGACAATGAGCAGTTCTTC	CASSLTGADNEQFF
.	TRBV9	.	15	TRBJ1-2	TGTGCCAGCAGCGCTGAGGGACTCCCGGGCTATGGCTACACCTTC	CASSAEGLPGYGYTF
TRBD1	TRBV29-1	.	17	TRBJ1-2	TGCAGCGTTGAAGATCCCGAATACAGGGGGGTAGGGTATGGCTACACCTTC	CSVEDPEYRGVGYGYTF
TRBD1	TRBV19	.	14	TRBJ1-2	TGTGCCAGTAGTAGGACAGGGCTGGAGTATGGCTACACCTTC	CASSRTGLEYGYTF
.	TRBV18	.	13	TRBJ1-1	TGTGCCAGCTCACCACGGCAGGACACTGAAGCTTTCTTT	CASSPRQDTEAFF
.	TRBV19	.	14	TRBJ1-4	TGTGCCAGTTTAGGGGCAGGGGTGGGTGAAAAACTGTTTTTT	CASLGAGVGEKLFF
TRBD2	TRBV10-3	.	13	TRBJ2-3	TGTGCCATCAGAGGACTAGCCGCAGATACGCAGTATTTT	CAIRGLAADTQYF
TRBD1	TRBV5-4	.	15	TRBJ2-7	TGTGCCAGCAGCTTGTCCGGGACAGGATCCTACGAGCAGTACTTC	CASSLSGTGSYEQYF
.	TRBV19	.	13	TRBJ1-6	TGTGCCGCTCGCTCCAGTGGTAATTCACCCCTCCACTTT	CAARSSGNSPLHF
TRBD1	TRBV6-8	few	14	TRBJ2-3	TGTGCCAGCAGTCCGGGACAGGGGGCAGATACGCAGTATTTT	CASSPGQGADTQYF
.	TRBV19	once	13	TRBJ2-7	TGTGCCAGTAGTGAGTCAGGGGCGTATGAGCAGTACTTC	CASSESGAYEQYF
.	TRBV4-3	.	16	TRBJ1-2	TGCGCCAGCAGCCAAGATTTTAAGGTAGACTACTATGGCTACACCTTC	CASSQDFKVDYYGYTF
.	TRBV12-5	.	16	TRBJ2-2	TGTGCTAGTGCCTTCTACGGAGGGCGAAGTGCCGGGGAGCTGTTTTTT	CASAFYGGRSAGELFF
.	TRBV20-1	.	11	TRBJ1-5	TGCAGTGCTGGATCAGAGGGGCCCCAGCATTTT	CSAGSEGPQHF
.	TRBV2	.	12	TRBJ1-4	TGTGCCAGCAGCTCCCGGGGGGAAAAACTGTTTTTT	CASSSRGEKLFF
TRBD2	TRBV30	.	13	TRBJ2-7	TGTGCCTGGAGCGGCGGGAGTAACTACGAGCAGTACTTC	CAWSGGSNYEQYF
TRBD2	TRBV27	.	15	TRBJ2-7	TGTGCCAGCAGTTTAGTGGGACTAGCTACCTACGAGCAGTACTTC	CASSLVGLATYEQYF
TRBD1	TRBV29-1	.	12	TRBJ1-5	TGCAGCGTTACAGGGGTCGGTCAGCCCCAGCATTTT	CSVTGVGQPQHF
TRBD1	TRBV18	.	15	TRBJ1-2	TGTGCCAGCTCCGGGACAGGGAACCCTAACTATGGCTACACCTTC	CASSGTGNPNYGYTF
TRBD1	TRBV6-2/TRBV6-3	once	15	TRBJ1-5	TGTGCCAGCAGCATCGACAGGGGTGTTAATCAGCCCCAGCATTTT	CASSIDRGVNQPQHF
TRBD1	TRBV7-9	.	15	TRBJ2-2	TGTGCCAGCAGCTTAGGCACAGGGGTTAACGGGGAGCTGTTTTTT	CASSLGTGVNGELFF
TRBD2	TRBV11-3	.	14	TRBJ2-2	TGTGCCAGCAGCGAGGGAGGGTACACCGGGGAGCTGTTTTTT	CASSEGGYTGELFF
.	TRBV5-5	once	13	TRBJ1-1	TGTGCCAGCAGCTTCATAGGGGACACTGAAGCTTTCTTT	CASSFIGDTEAFF
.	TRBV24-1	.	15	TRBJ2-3	TGTGCCACCAGTGATCCTGGGGGTAGCGGTGATACGCAGTATTTT	CATSDPGGSGDTQYF
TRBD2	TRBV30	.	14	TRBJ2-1	TGTGCCTGGAGCCCGGGACTAGAGGACAATGAGCAGTTCTTC	CAWSPGLEDNEQFF
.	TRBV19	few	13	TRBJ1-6	TGTGCCAGTAGTATCGGGGAAAATTCACCCCTCCACTTT	CASSIGENSPLHF
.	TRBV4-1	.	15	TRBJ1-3	TGCGCCAGCAGCCAAGTCCCCGGTTTTGGAAACACCATATATTTT	CASSQVPGFGNTIYF
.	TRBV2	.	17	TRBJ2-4	TGTGCCAGCAGTGAAAGTAGTTTCGGACAGAGCAAAAACATTCAGTACTTC	CASSESSFGQSKNIQYF
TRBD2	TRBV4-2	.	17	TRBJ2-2	TGTGCCAGCAGCCGATTGACTAGCGGGAGGATCCCCGGGGAGCTGTTTTTT	CASSRLTSGRIPGELFF
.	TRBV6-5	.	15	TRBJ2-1	TGTGCCAGCAGTTACTCATGGGGAGTTGACAATGAGCAGTTCTTC	CASSYSWGVDNEQFF
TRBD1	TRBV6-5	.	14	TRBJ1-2	TGTGCCAGCAGTTACCTCCAGGGGGTTCAGGGCTACACCTTC	CASSYLQGVQGYTF
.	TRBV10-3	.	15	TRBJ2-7	TGTGCCATCAGTGAGTCGAAGGACAGCATGGACGAGCAGTACTTC	CAISESKDSMDEQYF
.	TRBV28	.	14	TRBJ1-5	TGTGCCACCATAAGGTTGGGGCGAAGTCAGCCCCAGCATTTT	CATIRLGRSQPQHF
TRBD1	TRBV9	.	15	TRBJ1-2	TGTGCCAGCAGCCCTTACGTAACAGGGGAGTATGGCTACACCTTC	CASSPYVTGEYGYTF
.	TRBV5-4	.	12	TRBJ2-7	TGTGCCAGCAGCGCGAATTCTCGCGAGCAGTACTTC	CASSANSREQYF
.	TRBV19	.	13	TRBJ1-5	TGTGCCAGTAGCCCCTCAGGGGTTCAGCCCCAGCATTTT	CASSPSGVQPQHF
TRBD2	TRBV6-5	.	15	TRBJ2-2	TGTGCCAGCAGTTATGGATCTAGCGGGGGGAAGGAGCTGTTTTTT	CASSYGSSGGKELFF
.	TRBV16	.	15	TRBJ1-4	TGTGCCAGCAGCCAATCACCGGTGAGTCGTGAAAAACTGTTTTTT	CASSQSPVSREKLFF
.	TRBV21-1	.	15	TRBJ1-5	TGTGCCAGCACCTCGGACAGGGATAGCAATCAGCCCCAGCATTTT	CASTSDRDSNQPQHF